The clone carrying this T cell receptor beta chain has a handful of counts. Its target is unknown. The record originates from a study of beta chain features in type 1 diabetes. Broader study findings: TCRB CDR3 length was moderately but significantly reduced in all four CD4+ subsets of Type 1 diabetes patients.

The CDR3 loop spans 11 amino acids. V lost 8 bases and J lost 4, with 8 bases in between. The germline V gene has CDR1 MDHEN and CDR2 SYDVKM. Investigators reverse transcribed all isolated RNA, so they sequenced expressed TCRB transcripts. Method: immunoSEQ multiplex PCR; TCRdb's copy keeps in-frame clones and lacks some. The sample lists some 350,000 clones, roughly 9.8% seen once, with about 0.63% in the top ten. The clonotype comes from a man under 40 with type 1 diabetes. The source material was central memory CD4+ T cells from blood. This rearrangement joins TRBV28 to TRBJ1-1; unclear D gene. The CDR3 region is CASGVGTEAFF. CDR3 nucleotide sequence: TGTGCCAGCGGGGTGGGCACTGAAGCTTTCTTT.